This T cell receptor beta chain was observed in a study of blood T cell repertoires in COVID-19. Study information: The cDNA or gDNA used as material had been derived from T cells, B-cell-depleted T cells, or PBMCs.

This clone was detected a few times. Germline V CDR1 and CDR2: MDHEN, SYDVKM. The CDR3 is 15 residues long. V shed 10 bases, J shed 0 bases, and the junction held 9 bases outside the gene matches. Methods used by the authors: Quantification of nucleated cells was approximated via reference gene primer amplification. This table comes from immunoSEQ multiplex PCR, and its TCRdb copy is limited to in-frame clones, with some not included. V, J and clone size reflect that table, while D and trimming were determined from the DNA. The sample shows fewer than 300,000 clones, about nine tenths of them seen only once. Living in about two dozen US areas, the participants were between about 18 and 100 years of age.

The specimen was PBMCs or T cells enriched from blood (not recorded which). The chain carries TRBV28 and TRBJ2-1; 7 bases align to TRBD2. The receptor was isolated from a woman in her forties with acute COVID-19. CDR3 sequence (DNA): TGTGCCACCTTGCGAGCGGGGAGCTCCTACAATGAGCAGTTCTTC. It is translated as CATLRAGSSYNEQFF.